This TCR beta chain was recorded in a study of CD8 T cell repertoires and HIV-1 epitope variants. Comments on this clone: Its antigen is currently unknown.

With V trimmed by 2 bases and J by 4 bases, 8 bases remained unmatched. The CDR3 totals 15 residues. CDR1 is KGHSH, CDR2 LQKENI, per germline. Clones were sequenced by immunoSEQ multiplex PCR, and TCRdb holds only the in-frame ones, with some missing. The sample yields roughly 3,000 clones, 69% seen once. The sequence came from a male donor with HIV. The chain recombines TRBV18 with TRBJ2-7; 7 nucleotides agree with TRBD1. Sequenced material: cultured CD8+ T cells derived from PBMCs. The CDR3 region is CASSPSQGGLYEQYF. CDR3 nucleotides: TGTGCCAGCTCACCATCTCAAGGGGGCCTTTACGAGCAGTACTTC.